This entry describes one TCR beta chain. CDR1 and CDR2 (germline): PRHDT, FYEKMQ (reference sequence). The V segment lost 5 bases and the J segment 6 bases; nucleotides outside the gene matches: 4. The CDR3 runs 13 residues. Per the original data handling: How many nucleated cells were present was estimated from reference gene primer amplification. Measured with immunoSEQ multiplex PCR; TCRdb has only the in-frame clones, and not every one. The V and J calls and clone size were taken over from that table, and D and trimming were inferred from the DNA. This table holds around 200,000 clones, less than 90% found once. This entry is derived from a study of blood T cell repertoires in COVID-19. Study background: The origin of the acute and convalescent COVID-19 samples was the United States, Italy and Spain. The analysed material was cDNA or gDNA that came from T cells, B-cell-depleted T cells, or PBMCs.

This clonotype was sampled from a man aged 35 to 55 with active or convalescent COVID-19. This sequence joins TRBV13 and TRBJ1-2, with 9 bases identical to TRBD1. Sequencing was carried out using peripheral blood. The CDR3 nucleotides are TGTGCCAGCAGCATACAGGGGGCGAATGGCTACACCTTC. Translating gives CASSIQGANGYTF.